This TCR beta chain was captured by sequencing in a study of T cells expressing NK-cell markers. Study-level background: All TCR beta repertoires analysed originated from sorted CD3+CD56+NKG2C+, CD3+CD56+NKG2C- and CD3+CD56-NKG2C+ T cells. Study results and limitations: In about six donors, dominant CD3+CD56+NKG2C+ clonotypes ranked among the top 10 CD8+ clonotypes.

Germline CDR1 reads SGHDT; CDR2 reads YYEEEE. This CDR3 comprises 15 residues. Libraries used 5'RACE template switching adding universal primer site and UMIs. TCRdb re-called the 5' RACE reads and shows each CDR3 protein once, DNA omitted. This sample carries 250,000 to 300,000 distinct CDR3 sequences, with roughly 4.2% going to the ten biggest clones. Notes on this clonotype: The target antigen is unknown.

The sample comprised blood T cells: a sorted CD56 or NKG2C T cell subset, CD4+ or CD8+ T cells, or bulk PBMC T cells (not recorded which). This chain connects TRBV5-6 to TRBJ2-7. The receptor was isolated from a woman between 18 and 70 years old in good health. The chain's CDR3 is CASSTQAGTHYEQYF.